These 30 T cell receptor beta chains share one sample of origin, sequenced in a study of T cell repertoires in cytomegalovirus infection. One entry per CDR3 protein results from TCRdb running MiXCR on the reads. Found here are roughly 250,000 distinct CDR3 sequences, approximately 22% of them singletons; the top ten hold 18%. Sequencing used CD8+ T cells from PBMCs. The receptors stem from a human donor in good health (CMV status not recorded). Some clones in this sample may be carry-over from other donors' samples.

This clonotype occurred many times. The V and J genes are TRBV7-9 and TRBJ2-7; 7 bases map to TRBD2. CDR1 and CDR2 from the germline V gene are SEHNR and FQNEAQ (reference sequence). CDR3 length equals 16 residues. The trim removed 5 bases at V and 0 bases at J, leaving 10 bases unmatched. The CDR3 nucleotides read TGTGCCAGCAGCGGGGGGGAGTCCTCTCTCTCCTACGAGCAGTACTTC. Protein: CASSGGESSLSYEQYF. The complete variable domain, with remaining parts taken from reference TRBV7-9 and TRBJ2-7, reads DTGVSQNPRHKITKRGQNVTFRCDPISEHNRLYWYRQTLGQGPEFLTYFQNEAQLEKSRLLSDRFSAERPKGSFSTLEIQRTEQGDSAMYLCASSGGESSLSYEQYFGPGTRLTVT.

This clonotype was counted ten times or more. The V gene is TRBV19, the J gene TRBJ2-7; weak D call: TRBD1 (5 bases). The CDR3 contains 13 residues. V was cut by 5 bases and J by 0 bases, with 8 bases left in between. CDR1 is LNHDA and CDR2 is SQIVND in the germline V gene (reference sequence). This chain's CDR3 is CASSRQGSYEQYF. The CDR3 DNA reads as TGTGCCAGTAGTCGGCAGGGCTCCTACGAGCAGTACTTC.

CDR3 sequence: CSVEGDDNYGYTF. DNA of the CDR3: TGCAGCGTTGAGGGCGACGATAACTATGGCTACACCTTC. The rearrangement joins TRBV29-1 to TRBJ1-2; D not resolved. The V and J ends lost 3 bases and 1 base respectively, with 9 bases between them. The CDR3 sequence is 13 residues long. Germline CDR1 reads SQVTM; CDR2 reads ANQGSEA.

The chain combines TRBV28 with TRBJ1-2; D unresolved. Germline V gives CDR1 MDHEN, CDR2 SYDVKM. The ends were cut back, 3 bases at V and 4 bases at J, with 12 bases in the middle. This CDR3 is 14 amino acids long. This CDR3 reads CASSFPGGAYGYTF. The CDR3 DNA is TGTGCCAGCAGTTTTCCGGGCGGCGCCTATGGCTACACCTTC.

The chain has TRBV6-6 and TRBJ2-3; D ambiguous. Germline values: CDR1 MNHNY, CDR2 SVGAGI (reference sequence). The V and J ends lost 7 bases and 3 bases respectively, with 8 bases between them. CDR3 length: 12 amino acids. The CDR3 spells CASNFRTDTQYF. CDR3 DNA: TGTGCCAGCAATTTCAGGACAGATACGCAGTATTTT.

CDR3 nucleotides: TGTGCCAGCAGTTACTCCGGGACAGATAATGAAAAACTGTTTTTT. Protein: CASSYSGTDNEKLFF. The V and J genes are TRBV6-5 and TRBJ1-4, with 7 bases matching TRBD1. Germline CDR1 reads MNHEY; CDR2 reads SVGAGI. V lost 0 bases, J lost 4 bases, and 2 bases stayed unmatched. The CDR3 consists of 15 residues.

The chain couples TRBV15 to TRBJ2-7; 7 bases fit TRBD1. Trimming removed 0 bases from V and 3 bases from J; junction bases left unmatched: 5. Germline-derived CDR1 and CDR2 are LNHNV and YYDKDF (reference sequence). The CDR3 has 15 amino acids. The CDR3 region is CATSRDRGQFYEQYF. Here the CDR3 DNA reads TGTGCCACCAGCAGAGATAGGGGACAGTTCTACGAGCAGTACTTC.

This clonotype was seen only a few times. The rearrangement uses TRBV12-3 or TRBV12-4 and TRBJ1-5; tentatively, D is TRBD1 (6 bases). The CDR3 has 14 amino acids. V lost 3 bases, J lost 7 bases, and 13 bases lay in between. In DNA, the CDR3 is TGTGCCAGCAGTTTTGGGGGGCGCGTCCAGCCCCAGCATTTT. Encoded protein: CASSFGGRVQPQHF.

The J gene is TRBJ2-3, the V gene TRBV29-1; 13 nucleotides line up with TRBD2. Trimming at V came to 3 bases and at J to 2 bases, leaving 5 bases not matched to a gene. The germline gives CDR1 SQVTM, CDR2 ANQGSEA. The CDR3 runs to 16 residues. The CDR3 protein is CSVEGTSGDLTDTQYF. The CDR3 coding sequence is TGCAGCGTTGAGGGGACTAGCGGGGACCTCACAGATACGCAGTATTTT.

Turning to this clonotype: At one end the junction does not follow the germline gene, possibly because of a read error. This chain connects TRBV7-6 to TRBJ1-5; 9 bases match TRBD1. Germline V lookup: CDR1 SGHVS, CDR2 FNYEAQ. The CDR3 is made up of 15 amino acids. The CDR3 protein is CASSLGTGVNHPQHF. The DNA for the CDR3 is TGTGCCAGCAGCTTAGGGACAGGGGTCAATCACCCCCAGCATTTT.

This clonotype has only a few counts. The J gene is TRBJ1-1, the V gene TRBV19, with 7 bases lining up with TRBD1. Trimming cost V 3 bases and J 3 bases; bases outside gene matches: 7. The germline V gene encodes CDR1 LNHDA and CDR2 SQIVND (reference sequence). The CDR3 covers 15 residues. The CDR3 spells CASSMGPTGYTEAFF. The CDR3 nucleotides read TGTGCCAGTAGTATGGGACCGACAGGGTACACTGAAGCTTTCTTT.

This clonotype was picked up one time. This CDR3 is CASSLGASYNEQFF. CDR3 nucleotides: TGTGCCAGCAGCTTAGGGGCTTCCTACAATGAGCAGTTCTTC. J is TRBJ2-1 and V is TRBV7-9; D gene ambiguous. This CDR3 is 14 amino acids long. Germline CDR1 is SEHNR and CDR2 is FQNEAQ (reference sequence). V lost 1 base and J lost 1, with 5 bases in between.

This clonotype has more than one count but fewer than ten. The chain's CDR3 is CASSWGAPYEQYF. The CDR3 DNA follows: TGTGCCAGCAGTTGGGGGGCCCCCTACGAGCAGTACTTC. The chain joins TRBV12-3 or TRBV12-4 to TRBJ2-7; D is possibly TRBD1 or TRBD2 (6 bases each). V dropped 4 bases and J dropped 2 bases, with 9 bases sitting between them. This CDR3 spans 13 amino acids.

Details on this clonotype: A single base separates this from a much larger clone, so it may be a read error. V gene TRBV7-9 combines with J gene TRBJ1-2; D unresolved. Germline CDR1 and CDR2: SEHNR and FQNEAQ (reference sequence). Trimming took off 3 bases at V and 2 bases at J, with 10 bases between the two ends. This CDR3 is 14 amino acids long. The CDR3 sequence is CASSFDIRNYGYTF. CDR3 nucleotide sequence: TGTGCCAGCAGCTTCGACATTCGGAACTATGGCTACACCTTC.

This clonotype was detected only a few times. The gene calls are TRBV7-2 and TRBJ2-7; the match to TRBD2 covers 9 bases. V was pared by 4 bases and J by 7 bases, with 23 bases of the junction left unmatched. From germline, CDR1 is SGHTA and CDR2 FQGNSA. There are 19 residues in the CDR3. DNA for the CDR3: TGTGCCAGCAGCTGGGGTCCGGGCGGGGGGGTTTCCCACTTGGGGGAGCAGTACTTC. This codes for CASSWGPGGGVSHLGEQYF.

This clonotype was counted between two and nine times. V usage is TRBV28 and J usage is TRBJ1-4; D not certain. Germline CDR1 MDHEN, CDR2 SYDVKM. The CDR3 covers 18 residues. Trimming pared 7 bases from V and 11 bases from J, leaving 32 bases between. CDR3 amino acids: CASINPGRRVVYNGKLFF. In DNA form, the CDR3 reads TGTGCCAGCATCAACCCGGGCCGGAGGGTGGTTTATAATGGGAAACTGTTTTTT.

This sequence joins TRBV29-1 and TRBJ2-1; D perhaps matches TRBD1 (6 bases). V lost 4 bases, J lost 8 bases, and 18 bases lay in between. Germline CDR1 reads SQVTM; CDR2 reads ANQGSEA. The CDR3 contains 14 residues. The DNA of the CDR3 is TGCAGCGTTGTAGTACAGGGTGCTGGGTATGAGCAGTTCTTC. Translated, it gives CSVVVQGAGYEQFF.

The CDR3: CASSLQRGSTDTQYF. The CDR3 DNA sequence: TGCGCCAGCAGTTTGCAGCGGGGGAGCACAGATACGCAGTATTTT. This chain connects TRBV5-1 to TRBJ2-3; 8 nucleotides agree with TRBD2. The CDR3 consists of 15 residues. The J segment lost 0 bases and the V segment lost 5 bases, leaving 5 bases of the junction unmatched. Per the germline V gene, CDR1 is SGHRS and CDR2 is YFSETQ.

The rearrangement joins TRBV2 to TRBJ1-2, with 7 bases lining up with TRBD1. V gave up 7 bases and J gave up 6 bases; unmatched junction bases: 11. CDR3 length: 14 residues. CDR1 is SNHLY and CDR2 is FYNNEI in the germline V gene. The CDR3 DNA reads TGTGCCAGCACAAGGACAGGTGGTTTTGATGGCTACACCTTC. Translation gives CASTRTGGFDGYTF.

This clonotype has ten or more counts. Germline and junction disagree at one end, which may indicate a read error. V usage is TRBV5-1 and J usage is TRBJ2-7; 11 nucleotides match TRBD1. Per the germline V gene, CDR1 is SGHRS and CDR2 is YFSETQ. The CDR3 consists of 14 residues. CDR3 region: CASSSGTGGYEQYF. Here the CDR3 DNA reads TGTGCCAGCAGCTCCGGGACAGGGGGTTACGAGCAGTACTTC.

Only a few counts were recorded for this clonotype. CDR3 amino acids: CASSEFGTGQPQHF. In DNA form, the CDR3 reads TGTGCCAGCAGTGAATTCGGGACGGGTCAGCCCCAGCATTTT. This chain uses TRBV25-1 with TRBJ1-5, with TRBD1 as a possible D gene (5 bases). Germline V CDR1 and CDR2: MGHDK, SYGVNS. V lost 1 base to trimming and J lost 6 bases, with 10 bases between them. This CDR3 region has 14 residues. Supplemented by reference TRBV25-1 and TRBJ1-5, the full variable domain reads EADIYQTPRYLVIGTGKKITLECSQTMGHDKMYWYQQDPGMELHLIHYSYGVNSTEKGDLSSESTVSRIRTEHFPLTLESARPSHTSQYLCASSEFGTGQPQHFGDGTRLSIL.

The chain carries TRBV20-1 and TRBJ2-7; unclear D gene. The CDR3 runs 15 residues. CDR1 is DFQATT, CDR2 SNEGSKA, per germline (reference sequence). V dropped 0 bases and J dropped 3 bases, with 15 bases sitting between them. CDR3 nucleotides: TGCAGTGCTAGAGATAAAGTGGCAGTCCGCTACGAGCAGTACTTC. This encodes CSARDKVAVRYEQYF.

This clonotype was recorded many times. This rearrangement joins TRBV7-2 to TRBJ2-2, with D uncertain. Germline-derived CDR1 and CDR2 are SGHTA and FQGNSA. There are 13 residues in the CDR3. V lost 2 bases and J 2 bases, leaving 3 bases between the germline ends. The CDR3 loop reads CASSLSNTGELFF. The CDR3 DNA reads TGTGCCAGCAGCTTAAGTAACACCGGGGAGCTGTTTTTT.

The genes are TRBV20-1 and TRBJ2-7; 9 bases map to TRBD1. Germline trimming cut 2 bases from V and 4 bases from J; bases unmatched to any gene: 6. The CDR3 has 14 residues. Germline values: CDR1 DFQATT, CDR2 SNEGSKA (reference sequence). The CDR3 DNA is TGCAGTGCTAGACCCCTTGGACAGGGGTACGAGCAGTACTTC. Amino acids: CSARPLGQGYEQYF.

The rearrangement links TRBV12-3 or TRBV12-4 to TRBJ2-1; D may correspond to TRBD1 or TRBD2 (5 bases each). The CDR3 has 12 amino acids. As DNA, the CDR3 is TGTGCAACCGAACGGGGCAACAATGAGCAGTTCTTC. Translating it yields CATERGNNEQFF.

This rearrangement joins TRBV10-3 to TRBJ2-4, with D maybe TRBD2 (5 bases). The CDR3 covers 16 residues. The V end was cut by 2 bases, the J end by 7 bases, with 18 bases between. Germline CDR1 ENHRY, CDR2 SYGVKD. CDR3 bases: TGTGCCATCAGTGAGGACGGAGGAACAGTGGGGAACATTCAGTACTTC. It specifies CAISEDGGTVGNIQYF.

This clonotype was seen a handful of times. The CDR3 loop is CASSEAANYGYTF. Written as DNA, the CDR3 is TGTGCCAGCAGTGAGGCTGCTAACTATGGCTACACCTTC. The chain combines TRBV2 with TRBJ1-2; no firm D call. The CDR3 sequence is 13 residues long. CDR1 SNHLY and CDR2 FYNNEI come from the germline V gene. V was shortened by 3 bases and J by 0 bases, with 5 bases between the two germline ends.

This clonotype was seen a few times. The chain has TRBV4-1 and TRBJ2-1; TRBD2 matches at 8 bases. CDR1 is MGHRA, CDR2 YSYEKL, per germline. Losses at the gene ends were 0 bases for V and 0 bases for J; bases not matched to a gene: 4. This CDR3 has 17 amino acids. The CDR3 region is CASSQDGGTSSYNEQFF. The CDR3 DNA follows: TGCGCCAGCAGCCAAGATGGCGGGACTAGCTCCTACAATGAGCAGTTCTTC.

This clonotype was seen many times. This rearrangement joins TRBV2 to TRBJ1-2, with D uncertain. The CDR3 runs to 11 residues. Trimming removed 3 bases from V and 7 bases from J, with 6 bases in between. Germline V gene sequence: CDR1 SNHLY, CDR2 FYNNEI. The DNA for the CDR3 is TGTGCCAGCAGTGACAACACTGGCTACACCTTC. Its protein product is CASSDNTGYTF.

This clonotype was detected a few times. Here the CDR3 DNA reads TGCAGTGCTAGAGCTCCCGGGACAGGGCGAGGTCAGCCCCAGCATTTT. This codes for CSARAPGTGRGQPQHF. The chain employs TRBV20-1 and TRBJ1-5, with 9 bases aligning to TRBD1. J was trimmed by 6 bases and V by 1 base; bases with no gene match: 10. The CDR3 has 16 amino acids. Germline-derived CDR1 and CDR2 are DFQATT and SNEGSKA (reference sequence).